This T cell receptor (beta chain) came from a study of response to subunit inactivated influenza vaccine. TCRdb independently ran MiXCR on the RT-PCR reads; one entry per CDR3 protein. The sample has hundreds of thousands of distinct CDR3 sequences; 13% are singletons. The CDR3 is 15 residues long. V shed 0 bases and J shed 2 bases, with 10 bases lying between them. Germline V gene sequence: CDR1 MNHEY, CDR2 SMNVEV (reference sequence). This specimen consisted of PBMCs from blood, obtained 45 days after vaccination. This clonotype was obtained from a man in his forties or fifties who received an inactivated influenza vaccine. V is TRBV27 and J is TRBJ2-5, with a weak D call TRBD1 (5 bases). CDR3 amino acids: CASSLSQAQQETQYF. The DNA for the CDR3 is TGTGCCAGCAGTTTATCACAGGCTCAACAAGAGACCCAGTACTTC.